The 2 T cell receptor beta chains below come from one sample, sequenced in a study of control samples from healthy donors and cancer patients. This table comes from immunoSEQ multiplex PCR, and its TCRdb copy is limited to in-frame clones, with some not included. The sample holds more than 80,000 clones, 93% seen once. Sequenced input: blood. Receptors originate from a man between 18 and 29 years old in good health.

The chain recombines TRBV11-2 with TRBJ1-1; no firm D call. The V end lost 1 base, the J end lost 2 bases, and 11 bases lay between the germline ends. This CDR3 is built from 15 residues. Germline V gene data show CDR1 as SGHAT and CDR2 as FQNNGV. CDR3 in amino acids: CASSLVGLSNTEAFF. Written as DNA, the CDR3 is TGTGCCAGCAGCTTAGTCGGGCTTTCTAACACTGAAGCTTTCTTT.

The rearrangement links TRBV7-9 to TRBJ1-4; no clear D. Trimming cost V 5 bases and J 3 bases, with 16 bases left between them. The CDR3 extends over 16 amino acids. The germline V gene has CDR1 SEHNR and CDR2 FQNEAQ (reference sequence). The CDR3 here is CASSLRIQRANEKLFF. Written as DNA, the CDR3 is TGTGCCAGCAGCCTACGGATTCAGCGGGCTAATGAAAAACTGTTTTTT.